The clone carrying this T cell receptor (beta chain) occurred a few times. Its target is not known. Amplification of TCR beta CDR3 regions used RNA as the template. Primed by the HTBI set, a first-round RT-PCR was run on the TCR CDR3. TCRdb reprocessed the multiplex PCR reads via MiXCR and lists one record per CDR3 protein. Here the sample spans over 650,000 distinct CDR3 sequences, 45% being singletons. In making diagnoses, clinical symptoms, serum thyroxine and TRAb, thyroid ultrasound and orbital computed tomography were all used. Germline V gives CDR1 SNHLY, CDR2 FYNNEI. The CDR3 runs to 14 residues. V gave up 3 bases and J gave up 2 bases, with 10 bases separating them. This sample was included in a study of T cells in Graves' hyperthyroidism and ophthalmopathy. Findings and limits, study-wide: Most expanded thyroid clonotypes above 0.001 recurred in blood. Progression to ophthalmopathy was predicted a median of 6.5 months early.

The TCR originated in an adult man with Graves' disease, either hyperthyroidism or ophthalmopathy (not recorded which). The genes are TRBV2 and TRBJ1-2; D is undetermined. Sequences were obtained from peripheral blood or thyroid tissue (not recorded which). The CDR3 protein is CASSDAGSNYGYTF. DNA for the CDR3: TGTGCCAGCAGTGACGCTGGGTCCAACTATGGCTACACCTTC.